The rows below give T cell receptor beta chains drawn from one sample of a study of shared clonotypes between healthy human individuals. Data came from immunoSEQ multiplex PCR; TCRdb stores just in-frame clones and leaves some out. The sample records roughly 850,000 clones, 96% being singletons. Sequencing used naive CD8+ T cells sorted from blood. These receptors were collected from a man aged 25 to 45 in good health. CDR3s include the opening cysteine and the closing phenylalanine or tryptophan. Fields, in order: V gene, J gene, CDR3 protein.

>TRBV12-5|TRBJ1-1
CASGLVGAWGTEAFF
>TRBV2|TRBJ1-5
CASSGNRGNQPQHF
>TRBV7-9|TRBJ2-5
CASSLVGEREETQYF
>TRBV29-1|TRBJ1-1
CSVFPGTDDQGIPEAFF
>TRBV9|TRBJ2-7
CASSAGEDSYEQYF
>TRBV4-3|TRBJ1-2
CASSPDPGQGGGYTF
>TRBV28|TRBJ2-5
CASSSPSGQETQYF
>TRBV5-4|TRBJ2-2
CASSLDRVTGELFF
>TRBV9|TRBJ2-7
CASSTNSGAYEQYF
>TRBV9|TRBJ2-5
CASSGALSPDPIGQETQYF
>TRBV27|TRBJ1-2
CASSFGGNYGYTF
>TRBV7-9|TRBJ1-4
CASSLVGVDEKLFF
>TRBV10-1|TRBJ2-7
CASSPSRDIGYEQYF
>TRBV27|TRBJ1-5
CASSLDRGGNQPQHF
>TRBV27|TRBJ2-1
CASSPAGGYNEQFF
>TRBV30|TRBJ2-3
CACGHAADTQYF
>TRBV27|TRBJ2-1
CASSLSRAGDNEQFF
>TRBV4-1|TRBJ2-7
CASSQDQGTGVYEQYF
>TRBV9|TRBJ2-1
CASSVEGSGGFFYNEQFF
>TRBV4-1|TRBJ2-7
CASSQDGREQYF
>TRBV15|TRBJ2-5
CATSRDQETQYF
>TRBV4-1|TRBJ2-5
CASSQVGGVTQYF
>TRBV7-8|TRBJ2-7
CASSLADGYEQYF
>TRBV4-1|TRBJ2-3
CASSPFVAGGGVLTDTQYF
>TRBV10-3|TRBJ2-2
CATGTGELFF
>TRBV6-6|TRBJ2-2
CASSRTVASNTGELFF
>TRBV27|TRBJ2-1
CASRGSGTTKMGQFF
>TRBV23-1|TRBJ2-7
CASSQSKGAAYEQYF
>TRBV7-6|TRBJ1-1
CASSLGAYTEAFF
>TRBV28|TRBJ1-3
CASRLTGGSGNTIYF
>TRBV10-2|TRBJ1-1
CASSESRTEAFF
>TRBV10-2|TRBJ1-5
CASSEITGGGQPQHF
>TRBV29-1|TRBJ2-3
CSTWTSATDTQYF
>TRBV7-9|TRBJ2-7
CASSAGQGARHEQYF
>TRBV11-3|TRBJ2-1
CASSPRPSGTYNEQFF
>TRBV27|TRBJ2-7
CASRVSSGLYEQYF
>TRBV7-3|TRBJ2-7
CASSLGPSYEQYF
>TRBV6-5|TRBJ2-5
CASRYILESYQETQYF
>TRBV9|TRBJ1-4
CASSEGTGATEKLFF
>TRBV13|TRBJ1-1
CASRRGDTEAFF
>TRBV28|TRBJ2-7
CASSLSGEGYEQYF
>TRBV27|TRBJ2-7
CASSPSSGLSNYEQYF
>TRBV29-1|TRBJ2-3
CSVGLGPSVSDTQYF
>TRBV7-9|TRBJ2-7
CASSGDRVYPYEQYF
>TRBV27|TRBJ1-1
CASSLSQMNTEAFF
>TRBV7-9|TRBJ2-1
CASSGPGGAGGIYNEQFF
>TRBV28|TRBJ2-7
CASSSLNRASYEQYF
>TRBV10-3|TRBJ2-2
CAIGDTGELFF
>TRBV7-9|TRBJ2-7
CASSSSGDSTYEQYF
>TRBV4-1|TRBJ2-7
CASSHEETSGGRDEQYF
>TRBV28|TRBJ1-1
CASSPRGGILEAFF
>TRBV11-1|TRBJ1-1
CASSSEFLGSPEAFF
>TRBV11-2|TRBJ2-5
CASSPRDRGHQETQYF
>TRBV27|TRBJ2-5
CASSLAQTGAQYF
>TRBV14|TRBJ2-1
CASSQWTSTVYNEQFF
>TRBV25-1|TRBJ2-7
CASSMSGLAAEQYF
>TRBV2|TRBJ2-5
CASSGAGEETQYF